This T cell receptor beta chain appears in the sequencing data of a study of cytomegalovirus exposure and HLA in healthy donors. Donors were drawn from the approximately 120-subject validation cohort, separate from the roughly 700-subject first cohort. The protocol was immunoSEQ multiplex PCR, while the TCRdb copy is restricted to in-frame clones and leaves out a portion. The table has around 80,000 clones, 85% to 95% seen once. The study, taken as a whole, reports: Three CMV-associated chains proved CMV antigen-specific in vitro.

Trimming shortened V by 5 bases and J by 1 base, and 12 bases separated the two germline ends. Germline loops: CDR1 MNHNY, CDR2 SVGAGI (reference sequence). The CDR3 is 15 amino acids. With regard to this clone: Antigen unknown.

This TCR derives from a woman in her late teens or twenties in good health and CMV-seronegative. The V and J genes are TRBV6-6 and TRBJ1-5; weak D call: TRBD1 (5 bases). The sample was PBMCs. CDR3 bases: TGTGCCAGCAGTCCGCAGGGTAAGAGCAATCAGCCCCAGCATTTT. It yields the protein CASSPQGKSNQPQHF.